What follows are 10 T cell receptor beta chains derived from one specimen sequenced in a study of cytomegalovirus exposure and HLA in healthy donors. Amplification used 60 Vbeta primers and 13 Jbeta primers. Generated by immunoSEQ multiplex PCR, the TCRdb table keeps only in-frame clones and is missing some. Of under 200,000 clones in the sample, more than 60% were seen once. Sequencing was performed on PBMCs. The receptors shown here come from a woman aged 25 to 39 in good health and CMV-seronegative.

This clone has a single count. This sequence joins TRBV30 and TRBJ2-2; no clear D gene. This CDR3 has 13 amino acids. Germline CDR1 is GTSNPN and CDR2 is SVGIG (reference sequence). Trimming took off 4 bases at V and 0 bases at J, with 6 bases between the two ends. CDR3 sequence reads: CAWKQSNTGELFF. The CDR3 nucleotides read TGTGCCTGGAAACAGTCGAACACCGGGGAGCTGTTTTTT. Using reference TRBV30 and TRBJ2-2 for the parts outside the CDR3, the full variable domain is SQTIHQWPATLVQPVGSPLSLECTVEGTSNPNLYWYRQAAGRGLQLLFYSVGIGQISSEVPQNLSASRPQDRQFILSSKKLLLSDSGFYLCAWKQSNTGELFFGEGSRLTVL.

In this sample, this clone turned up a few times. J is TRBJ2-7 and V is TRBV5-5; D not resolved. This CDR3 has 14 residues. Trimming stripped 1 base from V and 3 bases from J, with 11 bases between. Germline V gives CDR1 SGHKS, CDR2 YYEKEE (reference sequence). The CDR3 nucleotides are TGTGCCAGCAGCTTGTCTTGGGCTCTCTACGAGCAGTACTTC. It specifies CASSLSWALYEQYF. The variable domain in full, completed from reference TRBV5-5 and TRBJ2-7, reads DAGVTQSPTHLIKTRGQQVTLRCSPISGHKSVSWYQQVLGQGPQFIFQYYEKEERGRGNFPDRFSARQFPNYSSELNVNALLLGDSALYLCASSLSWALYEQYFGPGTRLTVT.

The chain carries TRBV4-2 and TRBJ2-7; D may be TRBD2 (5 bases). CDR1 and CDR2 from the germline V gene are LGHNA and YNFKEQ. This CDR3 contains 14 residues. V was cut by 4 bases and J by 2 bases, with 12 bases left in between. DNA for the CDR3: TGTGCCAGCAGCCCATGGACTGACACCTACGAGCAGTACTTC. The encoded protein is CASSPWTDTYEQYF.

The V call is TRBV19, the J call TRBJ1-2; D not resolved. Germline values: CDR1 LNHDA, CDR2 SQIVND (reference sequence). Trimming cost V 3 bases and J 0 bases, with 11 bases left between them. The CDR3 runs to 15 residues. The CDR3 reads CASSIGGASNYGYTF. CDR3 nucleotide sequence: TGTGCCAGTAGTATCGGCGGAGCTTCTAACTATGGCTACACCTTC.

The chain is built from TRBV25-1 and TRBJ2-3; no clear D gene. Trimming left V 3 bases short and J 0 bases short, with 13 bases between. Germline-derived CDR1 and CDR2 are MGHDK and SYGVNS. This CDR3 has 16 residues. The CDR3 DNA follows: TGTGCCAGCAGTGACCTGATTGCGGTTAGCACAGATACGCAGTATTTT. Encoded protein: CASSDLIAVSTDTQYF. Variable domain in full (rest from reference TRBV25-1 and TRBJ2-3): EADIYQTPRYLVIGTGKKITLECSQTMGHDKMYWYQQDPGMELHLIHYSYGVNSTEKGDLSSESTVSRIRTEHFPLTLESARPSHTSQYLCASSDLIAVSTDTQYFGPGTRLTVL.

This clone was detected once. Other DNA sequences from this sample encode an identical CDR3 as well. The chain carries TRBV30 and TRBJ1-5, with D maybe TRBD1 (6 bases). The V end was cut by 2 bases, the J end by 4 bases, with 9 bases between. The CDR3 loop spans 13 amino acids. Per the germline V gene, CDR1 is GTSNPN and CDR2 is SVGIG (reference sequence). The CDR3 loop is CAWSTQGNQPQHF. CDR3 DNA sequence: TGTGCCTGGAGTACCCAGGGGAATCAGCCCCAGCATTTT.

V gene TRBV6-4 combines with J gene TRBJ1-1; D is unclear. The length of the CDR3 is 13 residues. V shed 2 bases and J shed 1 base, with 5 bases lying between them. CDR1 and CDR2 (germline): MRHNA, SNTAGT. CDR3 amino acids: CASSDGRNTEAFF. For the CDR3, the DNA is TGTGCCAGCAGTGACGGGCGGAACACTGAAGCTTTCTTT.

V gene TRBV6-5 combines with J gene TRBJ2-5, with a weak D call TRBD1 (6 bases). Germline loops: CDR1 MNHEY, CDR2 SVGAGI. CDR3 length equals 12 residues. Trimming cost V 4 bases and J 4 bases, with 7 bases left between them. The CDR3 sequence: CASSFRGETQYF. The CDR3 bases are TGTGCCAGCAGTTTCAGGGGAGAGACCCAGTACTTC.

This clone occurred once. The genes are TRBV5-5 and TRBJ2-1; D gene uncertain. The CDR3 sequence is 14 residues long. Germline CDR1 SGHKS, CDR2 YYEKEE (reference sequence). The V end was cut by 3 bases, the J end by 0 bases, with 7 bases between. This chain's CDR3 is CASSSYGSYNEQFF. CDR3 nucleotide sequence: TGTGCCAGCAGCTCCTACGGCTCCTACAATGAGCAGTTCTTC.

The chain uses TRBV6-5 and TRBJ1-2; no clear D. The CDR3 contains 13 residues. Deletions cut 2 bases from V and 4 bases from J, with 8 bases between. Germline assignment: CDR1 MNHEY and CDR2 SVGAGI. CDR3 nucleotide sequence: TGTGCCAGCAGTTACCGTAGTTCCTATGGCTACACCTTC. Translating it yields CASSYRSSYGYTF.